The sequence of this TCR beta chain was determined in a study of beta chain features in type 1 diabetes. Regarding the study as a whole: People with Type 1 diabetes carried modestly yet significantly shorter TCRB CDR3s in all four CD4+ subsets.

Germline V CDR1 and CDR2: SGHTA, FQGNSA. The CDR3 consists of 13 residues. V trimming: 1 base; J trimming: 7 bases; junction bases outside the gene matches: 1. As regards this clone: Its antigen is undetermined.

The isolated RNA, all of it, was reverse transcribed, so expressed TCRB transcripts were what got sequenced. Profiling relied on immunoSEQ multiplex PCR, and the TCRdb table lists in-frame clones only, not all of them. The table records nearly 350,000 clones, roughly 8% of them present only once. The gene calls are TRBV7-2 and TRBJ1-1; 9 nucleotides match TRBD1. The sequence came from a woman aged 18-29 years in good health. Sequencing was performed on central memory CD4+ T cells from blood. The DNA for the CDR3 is TGTGCCAGCAGCTTAGACAGGGGGCGTGAAGCTTTCTTT. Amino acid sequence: CASSLDRGREAFF. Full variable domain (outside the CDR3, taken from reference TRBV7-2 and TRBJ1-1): GAGVSQSPSNKVTEKGKDVELRCDPISGHTALYWYRQSLGQGLEFLIYFQGNSAPDKSGLPSDRFSAERTGGSVSTLTIQRTQQEDSAVYLCASSLDRGREAFFGQGTRLTVV.